The 21 T cell receptor beta chains reported below all come from one sample, sequenced in a study of cytomegalovirus exposure and HLA in healthy donors. PCR primers comprised 60 Vbeta and 13 Jbeta primers. Produced via immunoSEQ multiplex PCR; TCRdb's table is partial and in-frame only. Altogether 200,000 to 250,000 clones are present, over 80% being singletons, with the ten largest covering roughly 0.7%. The source material was PBMCs. These receptor sequences come from a boy younger than 10 in good health and CMV-seronegative.

The V and J genes are TRBV15 and TRBJ2-3; D may be TRBD1 or TRBD2 (5 bases each). Per the germline V gene, CDR1 is LNHNV and CDR2 is YYDKDF (reference sequence). V dropped 7 bases and J dropped 4 bases, with 21 bases sitting between them. The CDR3 has 16 residues. The CDR3 region is CATNIEGGAESDTQYF. The CDR3 bases are TGTGCCACCAACATAGAGGGTGGGGCTGAATCAGATACGCAGTATTTT.

The J gene is TRBJ2-7, the V gene TRBV6-6; TRBD2 is a possible D gene (5 bases). Germline V CDR1 and CDR2: MNHNY, SVGAGI (reference sequence). This CDR3 has 13 residues. V was shortened by 7 bases and J by 5 bases, with 15 bases between the two germline ends. In DNA, the CDR3 is TGTGCCAGCAAGATTCCGCCGAGGGACGAGCAGTACTTC. It encodes CASKIPPRDEQYF.

The chain links TRBV10-1 to TRBJ1-6; unclear D gene. V was shortened by 9 bases and J by 6 bases, with 21 bases between the two germline ends. Per the germline V gene, CDR1 is WNHNN and CDR2 is SYGVQD (reference sequence). The CDR3 is 16 amino acids. The CDR3 reads CARPGRMSVFNSPLHF. DNA of the CDR3: TGCGCCAGACCTGGGAGGATGTCAGTGTTTAATTCACCCCTCCACTTT.

This sequence joins TRBV13 and TRBJ2-6, with TRBD2 as a possible D gene (5 bases). The CDR3 consists of 15 residues. The germline V gene has CDR1 PRHDT and CDR2 FYEKMQ (reference sequence). The V end lost 5 bases, the J end lost 0 bases, and 8 bases lay between the germline ends. For the CDR3, the DNA is TGTGCCAGCAGCGAGGGCCACTCTGGGGCCAACGTCCTGACTTTC. Its translation is CASSEGHSGANVLTF.

This chain joins TRBV7-8 and TRBJ2-5; D is undetermined. The CDR3 runs 12 residues. Trimming stripped 1 base from V and 4 bases from J, with 4 bases between. The V gene's germline CDR1 is SGHVS and CDR2 FQNEAQ. DNA for the CDR3: TGTGCCAGCAGCTTAGGGAGAGAGACCCAGTACTTC. It translates to CASSLGRETQYF.

This clone was detected a few times. The CDR3 DNA reads as TGCGCCAGCAGTCAATCGGTAGGGGACTATGGCTACACCTTC. Protein sequence: CASSQSVGDYGYTF. The chain joins TRBV23-1 to TRBJ1-2, with D possibly matching TRBD1 (5 bases). TRBV23-1 has ORF status, its function being uncertain. The CDR3 length is 14 residues. With 0 bases removed from V and 3 bases from J, the gap between germline ends came to 8 bases.

This chain joins TRBV10-2 and TRBJ2-7; perhaps TRBD2 as D (5 bases). Germline CDR1 WSHSY, CDR2 SAAADI. CDR3 size: 12 residues. The V end lost 4 bases, the J end lost 5 bases, and 9 bases lay between the germline ends. CDR3 loop: CASSVSGNEQYF. CDR3 sequence (DNA): TGCGCCAGCAGTGTATCCGGGAACGAGCAGTACTTC.

The gene calls are TRBV9 and TRBJ2-1; 8 nucleotides match TRBD2. The CDR3 covers 14 residues. CDR1 SGDLS and CDR2 YYNGEE come from the germline V gene. The junction had 4 bases not matched to a gene; V was cut back by 0 bases and J by 8 bases. CDR3 bases: TGTGCCAGCAGCGTAGTCGGGGGGGGCGATGAGCAGTTCTTC. This encodes CASSVVGGGDEQFF.

This clone was observed once. This chain uses TRBV29-1 with TRBJ2-5, with D possibly TRBD2 on 5 matching bases. The V gene lost 7 bases and the J gene lost 1 base, with 10 bases spanning the gap. CDR1 is SQVTM, CDR2 ANQGSEA, per germline. CDR3 length: 12 amino acids. CDR3 coding DNA: TGCAGCGCTGAGGGCCTCCAAGAGACCCAGTACTTC. As protein: CSAEGLQETQYF.

The CDR3 nucleotides are TGTGCCAGAGGACAGGAAGACACCGGGGAGCTGTTTTTT. This codes for CARGQEDTGELFF. The chain carries TRBV6-1 and TRBJ2-2; 7 positions match TRBD1. The CDR3 is made up of 13 amino acids. The germline V gene encodes CDR1 MNHNS and CDR2 SASEGT. Germline trimming cut 9 bases from V and 3 bases from J; bases unmatched to any gene: 4.

The chain links TRBV9 to TRBJ2-7; the match to TRBD1 covers 7 bases. CDR1 and CDR2 (germline): SGDLS, YYNGEE. The V segment lost 7 bases and the J segment 1 base; nucleotides outside the gene matches: 8. The CDR3 extends over 14 amino acids. Here the CDR3 DNA reads TGTGCCAGCGGCCGACAGGGTGGTTCCTACGAGCAGTACTTC. This codes for CASGRQGGSYEQYF.

This clone was observed a handful of times. The rearrangement joins TRBV7-8 to TRBJ1-5; D gene unclear. CDR3 size: 15 residues. Per germline, CDR1 SGHVS and CDR2 FQNEAQ. V lost 2 bases and J 1 base, leaving 9 bases between the germline ends. The CDR3 spells CASSLTEQSNQPQHF. For the CDR3, the DNA is TGTGCCAGCAGCTTAACCGAACAAAGCAATCAGCCCCAGCATTTT.

The V call is TRBV7-8, the J call TRBJ2-1; 11 nucleotides match TRBD2. This CDR3 has 19 residues. Looked up from germline, CDR1 is SGHVS and CDR2 is FQNEAQ. V gave up 5 bases and J gave up 0 bases; unmatched junction bases: 12. This chain's CDR3 is CASSPTSGNLPSSYNEQFF. CDR3 sequence (DNA): TGTGCCAGCAGCCCGACTAGCGGGAATCTTCCGAGCTCCTACAATGAGCAGTTCTTC.

The sample holds a few counts of this clone. This chain connects TRBV9 to TRBJ2-3; TRBD2 matches 7 bases. After removal of 1 base from V and 4 bases from J, the junction contained 12 bases not matched to a gene. Germline V gene sequence: CDR1 SGDLS, CDR2 YYNGEE. This CDR3 comprises 17 residues. CDR3 residues: CASSVNRDYLESDTQYF. Here the CDR3 DNA reads TGTGCCAGCAGCGTAAACCGGGACTACCTAGAGTCAGATACGCAGTATTTT. Complete variable domain (other parts from reference TRBV9 and TRBJ2-3): DSGVTQTPKHLITATGQRVTLRCSPRSGDLSVYWYQQSLDQGLQFLIQYYNGEERAKGNILERFSAQQFPDLHSELNLSSLELGDSALYFCASSVNRDYLESDTQYFGPGTRLTVL.

In its sample, this clone was seen once. This rearrangement joins TRBV6-5 to TRBJ2-5, with TRBD2 identical over 7 bases. The DNA end favors TRBJ2-7, so the J call may be wrong. The CDR3 is 13 residues long. The germline CDR1 and CDR2 sequences are MNHEY and SVGAGI. The CDR3 bases are TGTGCCAGCAGGGGCGGGGGCTCCTACGAGCAGTACTTC. It encodes CASRGGGSYEQYF.

The chain links TRBV5-1 to TRBJ2-5; perhaps TRBD2 as D (6 bases). Looked up from germline, CDR1 is SGHRS and CDR2 is YFSETQ. This CDR3 is 15 amino acids long. V lost 0 bases and J lost 1, with 10 bases in between. The CDR3 sequence is CASSLALSGQETQYF. CDR3 sequence (DNA): TGCGCCAGCAGCTTGGCCCTTAGCGGCCAAGAGACCCAGTACTTC.

The chain combines TRBV7-8 with TRBJ2-7; 9 positions match TRBD1. CDR1 SGHVS and CDR2 FQNEAQ come from the germline V gene. The V and J ends lost 3 bases and 6 bases, in that order; junction bases with no gene match: 3. The CDR3 is 13 amino acids. In DNA, the CDR3 is TGTGCCAGCAGCTTGGGACAGGGTACCGAGCAGTACTTC. Translated: CASSLGQGTEQYF.

Notes on this clone: One end of the junction does not line up with germline, which may come from a read error. CDR3 sequence (DNA): TGTTCCAGCAGCCTAACAGGGTACGAGCAGTACTTC. Its protein is CSSSLTGYEQYF. V gene TRBV7-9 combines with J gene TRBJ2-7; perhaps TRBD1 as D (6 bases). Germline CDR1 SEHNR, CDR2 FQNEAQ (reference sequence). The CDR3 contains 12 residues.

The chain links TRBV4-2 to TRBJ2-7, with a possible D match to TRBD2 (5 bases). CDR3 length: 15 amino acids. V was cut by 1 base and J by 3 bases, with 13 bases left in between. Germline assignment: CDR1 LGHNA and CDR2 YNFKEQ. The CDR3 is CASSQVVEGDYEQYF. CDR3 nucleotides: TGTGCCAGCAGCCAAGTGGTCGAGGGCGACTACGAGCAGTACTTC.

V and J are TRBV29-1 and TRBJ1-2; 8 bases line up with TRBD1. Germline V gene sequence: CDR1 SQVTM, CDR2 ANQGSEA. V shed 5 bases and J 4 bases; nucleotides not matched to a gene: 3. CDR3 size: 12 residues. Here the CDR3 reads CSVPQGAYGYTF. The CDR3 nucleotides read TGCAGCGTTCCCCAGGGGGCCTATGGCTACACCTTC.

The rearrangement joins TRBV25-1 to TRBJ2-2; 7 bases are a match to TRBD1. With 4 bases clipped from V and 2 bases from J, the junction kept 7 bases outside the gene matches. The CDR3 contains 16 residues. CDR1 MGHDK and CDR2 SYGVNS come from the germline V gene. The CDR3 DNA reads TGTGCCAGCAGTGCTCACCGGGACAGAAACACCGGGGAGCTGTTTTTT. Encoded protein: CASSAHRDRNTGELFF.